The 25 T cell receptor beta chains given below trace back to one sample, sequenced in a study of cytomegalovirus exposure and HLA in healthy donors. Libraries were prepared by immunoSEQ multiplex PCR; TCRdb keeps only in-frame clonotypes and omits some of them. There are approximately 180,000 clones in the sample; around nine tenths occur only once, and less than 3.5% lies in the top ten. The sample consisted of PBMCs. These receptors came from a man between 18 and 35 years old in good health and CMV-seropositive.

The chain couples TRBV9 to TRBJ1-2; TRBD1 aligns across 12 bases. The CDR3 extends over 15 amino acids. The germline CDR1 and CDR2 sequences are SGDLS and YYNGEE. V lost 4 bases, J lost 8 bases, and 9 bases stayed unmatched. The CDR3 sequence: CASSPQGTGGRGYTF. The CDR3 coding sequence is TGTGCCAGCAGCCCTCAGGGGACAGGGGGCCGCGGCTACACCTTC.

The rearrangement links TRBV5-6 to TRBJ1-4; no clear D. The V end lost 7 bases, the J end lost 10 bases, and 14 bases lay between the germline ends. The CDR3 is made up of 12 amino acids. Germline V CDR1 and CDR2: SGHDT, YYEEEE. DNA for the CDR3: TGTGCCAGCGGTCCGGGGTCCGGAAAACTGTTTTTT. It is translated as CASGPGSGKLFF.

This sequence joins TRBV27 and TRBJ1-5; TRBD1 might be the D (6 bases). Trimming shortened V by 5 bases and J by 6 bases, and 11 bases separated the two germline ends. The CDR3 has 13 residues. The germline CDR1 and CDR2 sequences are MNHEY and SMNVEV (reference sequence). The CDR3 loop reads CASSRGIGQPQHF. The CDR3, as DNA: TGTGCCAGCAGTAGGGGGATTGGTCAGCCCCAGCATTTT.

J is TRBJ2-5 and V is TRBV7-9; 9 positions agree with TRBD2. Losses at the gene ends were 4 bases for V and 5 bases for J; bases not matched to a gene: 17. Germline CDR1 reads SEHNR; CDR2 reads FQNEAQ (reference sequence). This CDR3 comprises 18 residues. The CDR3 reads CASSYGFAFGSGSETQYF. The CDR3 nucleotides read TGTGCCAGCAGCTACGGATTTGCGTTTGGTAGCGGGAGTGAGACCCAGTACTTC.

The J gene is TRBJ1-5, the V gene TRBV25-1; D might be TRBD1 (6 bases). The CDR3 runs 16 residues. Looked up from germline, CDR1 is MGHDK and CDR2 is SYGVNS. Trimming removed 2 bases from V and 1 base from J, with 12 bases in between. Here the CDR3 DNA reads TGTGCCAGCAGTGAAGGGGGCAGTGAAAGCAATCAGCCCCAGCATTTT. This sequence encodes CASSEGGSESNQPQHF.

The sample holds one count of this clone. The rearrangement joins TRBV28 to TRBJ1-4; 7 bases are a match to TRBD1. Trimming took 2 bases from V and 4 from J; bases not matched to a gene: 4. The CDR3 contains 15 residues. The germline V gene encodes CDR1 MDHEN and CDR2 SYDVKM. The CDR3 bases are TGTGCCAGCAGTTTACCGCAGGGGGGTAATGAAAAACTGTTTTTT. Residues: CASSLPQGGNEKLFF.

The chain is built from TRBV7-2 and TRBJ2-7; the match to TRBD2 covers 9 bases. Germline V gives CDR1 SGHTA, CDR2 FQGNSA. This CDR3 spans 16 amino acids. J was trimmed by 2 bases and V by 1 base; bases with no gene match: 6. The CDR3 DNA sequence: TGTGCCAGCAGCTTAGAGGCGACTAGCGGCGCCTACGAGCAGTACTTC. As protein: CASSLEATSGAYEQYF.

The V and J genes are TRBV7-2 and TRBJ2-7; a weak D match, TRBD2 (5 bases). The V gene lost 5 bases and the J gene lost 6 bases, with 14 bases spanning the gap. From germline, CDR1 is SGHTA and CDR2 FQGNSA. The CDR3 is made up of 13 amino acids. CDR3: CASSTTRTSEQYF. The CDR3 DNA is TGTGCCAGCAGCACTACTAGAACGAGCGAGCAGTACTTC.

There are a few counts of this clone. The gene calls are TRBV7-9 and TRBJ2-7; 9 positions match TRBD1. V was pared by 1 base and J by 6 bases, with 4 bases of the junction left unmatched. Germline CDR1 reads SEHNR; CDR2 reads FQNEAQ (reference sequence). The length of the CDR3 is 14 residues. The DNA for the CDR3 is TGTGCCAGCAGCTTAGGGGACAGGGTATTCGAGCAGTACTTC. Its protein product is CASSLGDRVFEQYF.

This chain uses TRBV30 with TRBJ2-5, with 7 bases identical to TRBD2. V lost 0 bases and J lost 5; bases outside the gene matches: 3. Germline CDR1 reads GTSNPN; CDR2 reads SVGIG (reference sequence). CDR3 length equals 13 residues. The CDR3 protein is CAWSVGGWETQYF. CDR3 DNA: TGTGCCTGGAGTGTCGGGGGGTGGGAGACCCAGTACTTC.

The J gene is TRBJ2-7, the V gene TRBV9; 10 nucleotides match TRBD2. V shed 3 bases and J 4 bases; nucleotides not matched to a gene: 4. This CDR3 is 14 amino acids long. Germline CDR1 and CDR2: SGDLS and YYNGEE. The CDR3 bases are TGTGCCAGCAGCGCTAGCGGGGGCGAGTACGAGCAGTACTTC. Translation gives CASSASGGEYEQYF.

The gene calls are TRBV5-1 and TRBJ2-1; a possible D gene is TRBD1 (6 bases). The germline CDR1 and CDR2 sequences are SGHRS and YFSETQ. The V end lost 1 base, the J end lost 8 bases, and 13 bases lay between the germline ends. This CDR3 spans 14 amino acids. As DNA, the CDR3 is TGCGCCAGCAGCTTGAGATATGGGGGCGATGAGCAGTTCTTC. It is translated as CASSLRYGGDEQFF.

The J gene is TRBJ2-3, the V gene TRBV27; a possible D gene is TRBD1 (5 bases). With 4 bases removed from V and 3 bases from J, the gap between germline ends came to 11 bases. This CDR3 comprises 14 residues. Germline CDR1 reads MNHEY; CDR2 reads SMNVEV (reference sequence). In DNA form, the CDR3 reads TGTGCCAGCAGTTCCCCCCCAGGGACAGATACGCAGTATTTT. This gives the protein CASSSPPGTDTQYF.

The gene calls are TRBV7-6 and TRBJ2-5; maybe TRBD1 (6 bases). Germline V gene lookup returns CDR1 SGHVS and CDR2 FNYEAQ. The V gene lost 5 bases and the J gene lost 5 bases, with 12 bases spanning the gap. The CDR3 totals 13 residues. The CDR3 region is CASSKIRGETQYF. In DNA, the CDR3 is TGTGCCAGCAGCAAAATAAGGGGGGAGACCCAGTACTTC. The variable domain in full, with the rest retrieved from reference TRBV7-6 and TRBJ2-5, is GAGVSQSPRYKVTKRGQDVALRCDPISGHVSLYWYRQALGQGPEFLTYFNYEAQQDKSGLPNDRFSAERPEGSISTLTIQRTEQRDSAMYRCASSKIRGETQYFGPGTRLLVL.

The rearrangement links TRBV19 to TRBJ2-5; possibly TRBD2 for D (5 bases). This CDR3 is built from 14 residues. The germline V gene encodes CDR1 LNHDA and CDR2 SQIVND (reference sequence). Trimming left V 2 bases short and J 5 bases short, with 12 bases between. The CDR3 region is CASSITFGGETQYF. CDR3 DNA sequence: TGTGCCAGTAGTATAACCTTTGGCGGGGAGACCCAGTACTTC.

This chain uses TRBV5-1 with TRBJ2-1; no reliable D call. The CDR3 loop spans 13 amino acids. CDR1 is SGHRS, CDR2 YFSETQ, per germline. The V end lost 2 bases, the J end lost 7 bases, and 10 bases lay between the germline ends. The CDR3 reads CASSLMIENEQFF. The CDR3 DNA is TGCGCCAGCAGCTTAATGATTGAGAATGAGCAGTTCTTC.

The table lists this clone with a few counts. The chain joins TRBV7-9 to TRBJ1-2; weak D call: TRBD1 (5 bases). CDR1 SEHNR and CDR2 FQNEAQ come from the germline V gene (reference sequence). The V gene lost 3 bases and the J gene lost 6 bases, with 17 bases spanning the gap. The CDR3 is made up of 15 amino acids. The CDR3 nucleotides read TGTGCCAGCAGCTTCACGACAGCAATTGGGCATGGCTACACCTTC. Protein sequence: CASSFTTAIGHGYTF.

This clone was seen a handful of times. The gene calls are TRBV6-4 and TRBJ2-1; possible D gene TRBD2, 6 bases. Germline V gene data show CDR1 as MRHNA and CDR2 as SNTAGT. The length of the CDR3 is 13 residues. V lost 4 bases to trimming and J lost 7 bases, with 11 bases between them. CDR3: CASSGDSKNEQFF. CDR3 nucleotides: TGTGCCAGCAGTGGGGACTCCAAAAATGAGCAGTTCTTC.

J is TRBJ2-3 and V is TRBV10-3, with TRBD1 identical over 11 bases. The V gene end was trimmed by 4 bases and the J gene end by 6 bases; junction bases not matched to a gene: 9. The CDR3 length is 16 residues. Germline V gene sequence: CDR1 ENHRY, CDR2 SYGVKD. Here the CDR3 DNA reads TGTGCCATCAGTGTACCGGGGACAGGGGGACTGGATACGCAGTATTTT. Translating gives CAISVPGTGGLDTQYF.

V usage is TRBV6-5 and J usage is TRBJ2-1; 14 positions match TRBD2. V was clipped by 5 bases and J by 7 bases; unmatched bases: 4. Germline V gene data show CDR1 as MNHEY and CDR2 as SVGAGI. The CDR3 consists of 15 residues. CDR3 residues: CASSKTSGRDNEQFF. CDR3 DNA: TGTGCCAGCAGTAAGACTAGCGGGAGGGATAATGAGCAGTTCTTC.

The rearrangement uses TRBV6-6 and TRBJ2-7, with D tentatively TRBD1 (5 bases). CDR1 is MNHNY, CDR2 SVGAGI, per germline (reference sequence). V was cut by 7 bases and J by 9 bases, with 19 bases left in between. The CDR3 covers 13 residues. The CDR3 sequence: CASNSLGRVGQYF. The CDR3 bases are TGTGCCAGCAATTCCCTTGGCAGGGTAGGGCAGTACTTC.

In this sample, this clone turned up once. The V gene is TRBV18, the J gene TRBJ1-4; TRBD1 might be the D (5 bases). The germline CDR1 and CDR2 sequences are KGHSH and LQKENI. Trimming took 3 bases from V and 1 from J, leaving 12 bases between them. The CDR3 is made up of 16 amino acids. The CDR3 nucleotides are TGTGCCAGCTCACCGAGGAACAGGAGAACTAATGAAAAACTGTTTTTT. This translates into CASSPRNRRTNEKLFF.

The CDR3 spells CASSPPGGVGTEAFF. CDR3 nucleotides: TGTGCCAGCAGCCCGCCGGGCGGGGTGGGTACTGAAGCTTTCTTT. This sequence joins TRBV6-5 and TRBJ1-1; D is uncertain. From germline, CDR1 is MNHEY and CDR2 SVGAGI. Between the trimmed V and J ends, which lost 6 bases and 5 bases, there was a span of 19 bases. This CDR3 region has 15 residues.

The rearrangement joins TRBV4-3 to TRBJ2-4; possible D gene TRBD2, 6 bases. CDR1 LGHNA and CDR2 YSLEER come from the germline V gene. The germline V and J ends were trimmed by 5 bases and 6 bases, with 11 bases remaining between them. The CDR3 contains 13 residues. The CDR3 DNA sequence: TGCGCCAGCAGCGAAGTTAGCGGAAACATTCAGTACTTC. Translating it yields CASSEVSGNIQYF.

The V and J genes are TRBV5-1 and TRBJ2-7, with 14 bases that match TRBD2. The CDR3 is 16 amino acids. J gave up 3 bases and V 4 bases, and 6 bases lay outside the gene matches. CDR1 and CDR2 (germline): SGHRS, YFSETQ. CDR3 nucleotides: TGCGCCAGCAGCCCGGGGACTAGCGGGAGTTTCTACGAGCAGTACTTC. Protein: CASSPGTSGSFYEQYF. The variable domain in full, with the rest retrieved from reference TRBV5-1 and TRBJ2-7, is KAGVTQTPRYLIKTRGQQVTLSCSPISGHRSVSWYQQTPGQGLQFLFEYFSETQRNKGNFPGRFSGRQFSNSRSEMNVSTLELGDSALYLCASSPGTSGSFYEQYFGPGTRLTVT.